Here is one TCR beta chain with its context. Its antigen is still unknown. V was pared by 7 bases and J by 0 bases, with 9 bases between. Looked up from germline, CDR1 is SNHLY and CDR2 is FYNNEI. CDR3 length equals 14 residues. Method: immunoSEQ multiplex PCR; TCRdb's copy keeps in-frame clones and lacks some. The sample comprises roughly 3,000 clones, 70% to 80% of which are singletons, and 35% to 45% rests with the top ten. This sample's time point: neoterminal ileum biopsy at postoperative endoscopy, about 6 months after surgery. The source of the sample is a study of T cell repertoires in ileal Crohn's disease. Broader study findings: Endoscopic recurrence occurred in every patient whose clonality exceeded 26.8%. Sorted CD8 T cells held more high-frequency clones than CD4.

This receptor was taken from an adult with Crohn's disease. This chain connects TRBV2 to TRBJ2-2; D call uncertain. Sequenced: ileal tissue. The CDR3 spells CASTLATNTGELFF. In DNA, the CDR3 is TGTGCCAGCACCCTGGCAACGAACACCGGGGAGCTGTTTTTT.